This entry is about one T cell receptor (beta chain). The data derive from a study of T cell changes during pregnancy in multiple sclerosis. Germline V gives CDR1 SSHAT, CDR2 FNYEAQ (reference sequence). The ends lost 5 bases at V and 4 bases at J; junction bases unmatched: 9. The CDR3 has 17 residues. Clones were sequenced by immunoSEQ multiplex PCR, and TCRdb holds only the in-frame ones, with some missing. The sample lists tens of thousands of clones; 70% to 90% were seen once. V usage is TRBV7-7 and J usage is TRBJ2-2; the match to TRBD1 covers 11 bases. Specimen: CD8+ T cells from peripheral blood mononuclear cells, collected in the first trimester of pregnancy. This TCR derives from a female donor in good health, enrolled as a control in a pregnancy study. The CDR3 here is CASSPGGTGGFTGELFF. The CDR3 bases are TGTGCCAGCAGCCCCGGGGGGACAGGGGGTTTCACCGGGGAGCTGTTTTTT. Drawing the rest from reference TRBV7-7 and TRBJ2-2, the complete variable domain is GAGVSQSPRYKVTKRGQDVTLRCDPISSHATLYWYQQALGQGPEFLTYFNYEAQPDKSGLPSDRFSAERPEGSISTLTIQRTEQRDSAMYRCASSPGGTGGFTGELFFGEGSRLTVL.